Here is one T cell receptor beta chain with its context. Germline V CDR1 and CDR2: SNHLY, FYNNEI. The CDR3 loop spans 11 amino acids. The V end lost 9 bases, the J end lost 4 bases, and 9 bases lay between the germline ends. These data belong to a study of blood T cell repertoires in COVID-19. The method was immunoSEQ multiplex PCR; TCRdb's version includes in-frame clones alone and lacks a portion of them. The sample lists roughly 150,000 clones, roughly 87% occurring once. Sample: peripheral blood. This clonotype was obtained from a human donor in a cohort sampled during active COVID-19. V gene TRBV2 combines with J gene TRBJ2-5, with unresolved D. The CDR3 DNA reads TGTGCCAGTGACGAGGTAGAGACCCAGTACTTC. Residues: CASDEVETQYF.